Below, 28 T cell receptor beta chains from the same sample are listed, as sequenced in a study of T cell responses to AZD1222 COVID-19 vaccine. The data were produced by immunoSEQ multiplex PCR, yet TCRdb's version contains in-frame clones alone and is incomplete. The sample records more than 95,000 clones, about 91% being singletons. Sequencing used peripheral blood, obtained on day 0 of AZD1222 vaccination. The source of these receptors is an adult in good health.

This chain uses TRBV19 with TRBJ1-2; TRBD1 might be the D (5 bases). In germline, CDR1 is LNHDA, CDR2 SQIVND (reference sequence). This CDR3 spans 13 amino acids. Trimming cost V 5 bases and J 7 bases, with 14 bases left between them. CDR3 in DNA: TGTGCCAGTAGTTCGGCAGGGCGGGGTGGCTACACCTTC. This sequence encodes CASSSAGRGGYTF.

V gene TRBV2 combines with J gene TRBJ1-5; D remains unclear. CDR1 and CDR2 (germline): SNHLY, FYNNEI. This CDR3 is built from 13 residues. V was clipped by 3 bases and J by 3 bases, with 6 bases between them. The CDR3 DNA reads TGTGCCAGCAGTGATGGGCACAATCAGCCCCAGCATTTT. Translation: CASSDGHNQPQHF.

The rearrangement joins TRBV7-9 to TRBJ1-2; no clear D gene. The germline V gene encodes CDR1 SEHNR and CDR2 FQNEAQ (reference sequence). V was cut by 5 bases and J by 2 bases, with 12 bases left in between. The CDR3 is made up of 14 amino acids. Here the CDR3 DNA reads TGTGCCAGCAGCACCGGCTTGATCAACTATGGCTACACCTTC. The encoded protein is CASSTGLINYGYTF.

The gene calls are TRBV5-4 and TRBJ1-1, with TRBD1 matching over 7 bases. V lost 5 bases to trimming and J lost 2 bases; unmatched junction nucleotides: 6. The CDR3 is 14 amino acids. Germline loops: CDR1 SGHNT, CDR2 YYREEE (reference sequence). CDR3 region: CASRAGTDNTEAFF. CDR3 nucleotide sequence: TGTGCCAGCAGGGCCGGGACAGACAACACTGAAGCTTTCTTT.

V usage is TRBV11-2 and J usage is TRBJ2-7; D might be TRBD2 (7 bases). V shed 1 base and J shed 0 bases, with 10 bases lying between them. Germline CDR1 is SGHAT and CDR2 is FQNNGV. This CDR3 has 15 residues. The CDR3 region has the DNA TGTGCCAGCAGCTTAGGCGGGGGCAGCTCCTACGAGCAGTACTTC. This gives the protein CASSLGGGSSYEQYF.

The chain couples TRBV7-2 to TRBJ1-2; D remains ambiguous. The CDR3 is 13 amino acids. Germline V gene data show CDR1 as SGHTA and CDR2 as FQGNSA. V shed 4 bases and J shed 6 bases, with 12 bases lying between them. CDR3 coding DNA: TGTGCCAGCAGCTCCGTAAGAGCGGATGGCTACACCTTC. It translates to CASSSVRADGYTF. Full variable domain (outside the CDR3, taken from reference TRBV7-2 and TRBJ1-2): GAGVSQSPSNKVTEKGKDVELRCDPISGHTALYWYRQSLGQGLEFLIYFQGNSAPDKSGLPSDRFSAERTGGSVSTLTIQRTQQEDSAVYLCASSSVRADGYTFGSGTRLTVV.

The rearrangement joins TRBV19 to TRBJ2-5, with 7 bases aligning to TRBD2. Per germline, CDR1 LNHDA and CDR2 SQIVND (reference sequence). V lost 5 bases and J lost 4; bases outside the gene matches: 7. This CDR3 is 14 amino acids long. This CDR3 reads CASSWGLLGETQYF. In DNA form, the CDR3 reads TGTGCCAGTAGTTGGGGACTACTGGGAGAGACCCAGTACTTC.

This chain links TRBV28 with TRBJ2-7, with TRBD1 identical over 7 bases. With 5 bases clipped from V and 4 bases from J, the junction kept 14 bases outside the gene matches. The V gene's germline CDR1 is MDHEN and CDR2 SYDVKM. The CDR3 contains 16 residues. For the CDR3, the DNA is TGTGCCAGCAGTCTTACCGGGACAGTGCTGTCTTACGAGCAGTACTTC. It encodes CASSLTGTVLSYEQYF. Using reference TRBV28 and TRBJ2-7 for the parts outside the CDR3, the full variable domain is DVKVTQSSRYLVKRTGEKVFLECVQDMDHENMFWYRQDPGLGLRLIYFSYDVKMKEKGDIPEGYSVSREKKERFSLILESASTNQTSMYLCASSLTGTVLSYEQYFGPGTRLTVT.

The chain is built from TRBV30 and TRBJ1-5; the D gene is possibly TRBD1 (5 bases). The germline V and J ends were trimmed by 1 base and 2 bases, with 6 bases remaining between them. Germline V gene lookup returns CDR1 GTSNPN and CDR2 SVGIG (reference sequence). The CDR3 totals 13 residues. The CDR3 DNA is TGTGCCTGGAGTGCACAGGGCAATCAGCCCCAGCATTTT. Translation gives CAWSAQGNQPQHF.

This sequence joins TRBV5-1 and TRBJ1-2; 7 nucleotides agree with TRBD1. Germline CDR1 and CDR2: SGHRS and YFSETQ. The ends lost 0 bases at V and 3 bases at J; junction bases unmatched: 5. The CDR3 runs to 15 residues. This chain's CDR3 is CASSLVPGTDYGYTF. The DNA for the CDR3 is TGCGCCAGCAGCTTGGTCCCCGGGACAGACTATGGCTACACCTTC.

The chain has TRBV6-5 and TRBJ2-1; D may be TRBD1 (6 bases). Trimming cost V 2 bases and J 12 bases, with 20 bases left between them. This CDR3 is 15 amino acids long. Per the germline V gene, CDR1 is MNHEY and CDR2 is SVGAGI. The DNA for the CDR3 is TGTGCCAGCAGTTACACCGGGACAACCCTGAGTGGGCAGTTCTTC. This translates into CASSYTGTTLSGQFF.

The rearrangement uses TRBV7-3 and TRBJ1-6; maybe TRBD1 (5 bases). Germline CDR1 SGHTA, CDR2 FQGTGA. V was shortened by 6 bases and J by 6 bases, with 12 bases between the two germline ends. CDR3 length equals 14 residues. This chain's CDR3 is CASSTGTANSPLHF. The CDR3 bases are TGTGCCAGCAGTACCGGGACGGCTAATTCACCCCTCCACTTT.

The chain carries TRBV2 and TRBJ2-1, with D maybe TRBD2 (6 bases). From germline, CDR1 is SNHLY and CDR2 FYNNEI. V lost 3 bases, J lost 4 bases, and 10 bases lay in between. The CDR3 sequence is 14 residues long. The CDR3 DNA sequence: TGTGCCAGCAGTGATGCTAGCGCGTACAATGAGCAGTTCTTC. Translation gives CASSDASAYNEQFF.

This clone showed up just once. This sequence joins TRBV9 and TRBJ1-1; no firm D call. V was pared by 1 base and J by 1 base, with 11 bases between. The CDR3 length is 15 residues. Germline values: CDR1 SGDLS, CDR2 YYNGEE. The CDR3 loop is CASSVTGGGNTEAFF. The CDR3 coding sequence is TGTGCCAGCAGCGTAACGGGAGGAGGGAACACTGAAGCTTTCTTT.

V is TRBV5-1 and J is TRBJ2-3, with D perhaps given as TRBD1 or TRBD2 (5 bases each). Germline CDR1 reads SGHRS; CDR2 reads YFSETQ. The CDR3 spans 15 residues. Between the trimmed V and J ends, which lost 4 bases and 4 bases, there was a span of 16 bases. In DNA, the CDR3 is TGCGCCAGCAGCCCGACAGTCGTGGGGGCAGATACGCAGTATTTT. Translated: CASSPTVVGADTQYF.

Here the CDR3 reads CASRGVTLGSNIQYF. CDR3 in DNA: TGTGCCAGCAGAGGGGTGACACTAGGCTCAAACATTCAGTACTTC. The chain links TRBV28 to TRBJ2-4; D may be TRBD1 or TRBD2 (5 bases each). Trimming removed 6 bases from V and 6 bases from J, with 18 bases in between. This CDR3 has 15 amino acids. The germline V gene encodes CDR1 MDHEN and CDR2 SYDVKM.

In its sample, this clone was seen a few times. The chain links TRBV5-5 to TRBJ1-6, with D perhaps matching TRBD1 (5 bases). Trimming shortened V by 4 bases and J by 6 bases, and 11 bases separated the two germline ends. Germline CDR1 reads SGHKS; CDR2 reads YYEKEE (reference sequence). The CDR3 is 14 amino acids. The CDR3 is CASSTGAFNSPLHF. For the CDR3, the DNA is TGTGCCAGCAGCACCGGGGCCTTTAATTCACCCCTCCACTTT.

The chain couples TRBV11-2 to TRBJ2-3; perhaps TRBD2 as D (5 bases). CDR1 is SGHAT and CDR2 is FQNNGV in the germline V gene. V lost 2 bases and J 0 bases, leaving 12 bases between the germline ends. This CDR3 has 16 amino acids. The CDR3 DNA reads TGTGCCAGCAGCTTATTTGGAGGTGCTAGCACAGATACGCAGTATTTT. This gives the protein CASSLFGGASTDTQYF.

The chain combines TRBV5-6 with TRBJ1-6; D is unresolved. The CDR3 totals 13 residues. In germline, CDR1 is SGHDT, CDR2 YYEEEE. Trimming shortened V by 4 bases and J by 8 bases, and 10 bases separated the two germline ends. The CDR3 bases are TGTGCCAGCAGCGTGCGGTTAGATTCACCCCTCCACTTT. Translated: CASSVRLDSPLHF. The full variable domain, in which reference TRBV5-6 and TRBJ1-6 provide the parts outside the CDR3, is DAGVTQSPTHLIKTRGQQVTLRCSPKSGHDTVSWYQQALGQGPQFIFQYYEEEERQRGNFPDRFSGHQFPNYSSELNVNALLLGDSALYLCASSVRLDSPLHFGNGTRLTVT.

This chain uses TRBV19 with TRBJ2-7; D gene uncertain. The CDR3 is 14 residues long. In germline, CDR1 is LNHDA, CDR2 SQIVND (reference sequence). Trimming removed 6 bases from V and 0 bases from J, with 12 bases in between. The CDR3 nucleotides are TGTGCCAGTAGAGGCAGGCTACCCTCCTACGAGCAGTACTTC. Residues: CASRGRLPSYEQYF.

The chain uses TRBV15 and TRBJ1-1, with 7 bases fitting TRBD1. Germline V gene lookup returns CDR1 LNHNV and CDR2 YYDKDF (reference sequence). CDR3 length: 17 amino acids. The V segment lost 2 bases and the J segment 5 bases; nucleotides outside the gene matches: 14. The CDR3 reads CATSRSGQGVRGTEAFF. The CDR3 nucleotides read TGTGCCACCAGCAGATCCGGGCAGGGGGTTCGGGGAACTGAAGCTTTCTTT. The full variable domain, completed using reference TRBV15 and TRBJ1-1, is DAMVIQNPRYQVTQFGKPVTLSCSQTLNHNVMYWYQQKSSQAPKLLFHYYDKDFNNEADTPDNFQSRRPNTSFCFLDIRSPGLGDTAMYLCATSRSGQGVRGTEAFFGQGTRLTVV.

J is TRBJ1-1 and V is TRBV2, with a weak D call TRBD1 (5 bases). CDR1 is SNHLY, CDR2 FYNNEI, per germline. V dropped 9 bases and J dropped 4 bases, with 15 bases sitting between them. The CDR3 has 13 amino acids. This CDR3 is CASLKGRGTEAFF. DNA of the CDR3: TGTGCCAGTTTGAAGGGGAGAGGCACTGAAGCTTTCTTT.

The gene calls are TRBV6-1 and TRBJ1-1; D call uncertain. The CDR3 consists of 15 residues. Germline lookup yields CDR1 MNHNS and CDR2 SASEGT. Trimming removed 2 bases from V and 7 bases from J, with 17 bases in between. CDR3 loop: CASSERWSGELEAFF. The CDR3 DNA sequence: TGTGCCAGCAGTGAACGCTGGTCAGGAGAACTTGAAGCTTTCTTT.

This chain uses TRBV4-3 with TRBJ2-1, with D perhaps matching TRBD2 (6 bases). The germline V and J ends were trimmed by 3 bases and 2 bases, with 20 bases remaining between them. Germline values: CDR1 LGHNA, CDR2 YSLEER. The CDR3 is 18 residues long. CDR3 nucleotide sequence: TGCGCCAGCAGCCAGGGGACTCGTCGGGTGATGACCTACAATGAGCAGTTCTTC. Amino acid sequence: CASSQGTRRVMTYNEQFF.

This clone was counted a single time. The gene calls are TRBV28 and TRBJ1-2; no definite D call. Trimming cost V 3 bases and J 8 bases, with 10 bases left between them. CDR3 length: 12 amino acids. The V gene's germline CDR1 is MDHEN and CDR2 SYDVKM. The CDR3 sequence: CASSLEGRGYTF. The CDR3 region has the DNA TGTGCCAGCAGTTTGGAGGGTAGAGGCTACACCTTC.

The chain couples TRBV29-1 to TRBJ2-7; perhaps TRBD1 as D (6 bases). This CDR3 is built from 13 residues. With 1 base removed from V and 2 bases from J, the gap between germline ends came to 9 bases. Germline V gene sequence: CDR1 SQVTM, CDR2 ANQGSEA. The CDR3 DNA reads TGCAGCGTTGAAGTGGACAGTGCCTACGAGCAGTACTTC. It yields the protein CSVEVDSAYEQYF.

The chain joins TRBV29-1 to TRBJ1-2, with D perhaps TRBD1 (5 bases). From germline, CDR1 is SQVTM and CDR2 ANQGSEA. This CDR3 is 13 amino acids long. V lost 5 bases and J 8 bases, leaving 18 bases between the germline ends. CDR3 residues: CSVQKQGIGGYTF. The CDR3 DNA follows: TGCAGCGTTCAAAAGCAGGGTATAGGGGGCTACACCTTC. Full variable domain (outside the CDR3, taken from reference TRBV29-1 and TRBJ1-2): SAVISQKPSRDICQRGTSLTIQCQVDSQVTMMFWYRQQPGQSLTLIATANQGSEATYESGFVIDKFPISRPNLTFSTLTVSNMSPEDSSIYLCSVQKQGIGGYTFGSGTRLTVV.

This clone showed up just once. The chain uses TRBV5-5 and TRBJ2-2; D may be TRBD2 (6 bases). Germline CDR1 and CDR2: SGHKS and YYEKEE (reference sequence). The V and J ends lost 3 bases and 7 bases respectively, with 13 bases between them. This CDR3 comprises 14 residues. CDR3 in DNA: TGTGCCAGCAGCTGGTACGGGGGTGGCGGGGAGCTGTTTTTT. Its translation is CASSWYGGGGELFF.